The sequence of this T cell receptor (beta chain) was determined in a study of sequential checkpoint blockade in melanoma. Study overall: Maintenance nivolumab came after either treatment sequence.

The germline CDR1 and CDR2 sequences are MGHRA and YSYEKL. There are 15 residues in the CDR3. The V end lost 1 base, the J end lost 4 bases, and 13 bases lay between the germline ends. This sample's treatment: randomized to nivolumab then ipilimumab (arm A) or the reverse (arm B). None of the patients previously received DNA-damaging chemotherapy. From thawed PBMCs, live CD3+CD8+ cells negative for CD19 and CD56 were sorted. The protocol was immunoSEQ multiplex PCR, while the TCRdb copy is restricted to in-frame clones and leaves out a portion. The sample has approximately 7,700 clones, roughly three fifths seen once.

J is TRBJ1-1 and V is TRBV4-1; TRBD1 is a possible D gene (5 bases). This sample comprised CD8+ T cells sorted from blood (inferred from file names), obtained from a patient given nivolumab and ipilimumab in sequence. This sequence originates from a human donor with melanoma. CDR3 in DNA: TGCGCCAGCAGCCAAGTGGAAGGGGAGGGCACTGAAGCTTTCTTT. It is translated as CASSQVEGEGTEAFF.